These T cell receptor beta chains were read from a single sample in a study of cytomegalovirus exposure and HLA in healthy donors. Some clones are missing from TCRdb's copy, which holds only in-frame ones; the method was immunoSEQ multiplex PCR. The data hold around 110,000 clones, with about four fifths observed a single time. Sequencing was carried out using PBMCs. The receptor set was obtained from a man aged 25 to 45 in good health and CMV-seropositive. CDR3s include the opening cysteine and the closing phenylalanine or tryptophan. The order of the fields is J gene, CDR3 length, D gene, V gene, clone size, CDR3 protein, CDR3 DNA. A D gene is named only where the DNA matches it firmly. Clone size appears in some rows only: once, few, many, or a class for an expanded clone.

j_call: TRBJ2-2; cdr3_length: 17; d_call: NA; v_call: TRBV10-3; clone_size: NA; cdr3_aa: CAISEPGSISNTGELFF; cdr3_nt: TGTGCCATCAGTGAACCGGGATCCATTTCGAACACCGGGGAGCTGTTTTTT
j_call: TRBJ1-2; cdr3_length: 12; d_call: NA; v_call: TRBV29-1; clone_size: NA; cdr3_aa: CSFRRREYGYTF; cdr3_nt: TGCAGCTTCCGCCGTCGGGAGTATGGCTACACCTTC
j_call: TRBJ2-4; cdr3_length: 16; d_call: TRBD1; v_call: TRBV19; clone_size: NA; cdr3_aa: CASSADREGAKNSQYF; cdr3_nt: TGTGCCAGTAGTGCCGACAGGGAAGGCGCCAAAAACAGTCAGTACTTC
j_call: TRBJ1-5; cdr3_length: 14; d_call: TRBD1; v_call: TRBV30; clone_size: NA; cdr3_aa: CAWSPGQDNQPQHF; cdr3_nt: TGTGCCTGGAGCCCGGGACAGGACAATCAGCCCCAGCATTTT
j_call: TRBJ1-6; cdr3_length: 14; d_call: NA; v_call: TRBV27; clone_size: NA; cdr3_aa: CASSFTGSHSPLHF; cdr3_nt: TGTGCCAGCAGTTTCACAGGTTCTCACTCACCCCTCCACTTT
j_call: TRBJ2-1; cdr3_length: 16; d_call: TRBD1; v_call: TRBV28; clone_size: NA; cdr3_aa: CASSYTLATGENEQFF; cdr3_nt: TGTGCCAGCAGTTATACGCTCGCGACAGGGGAGAATGAGCAGTTCTTC
j_call: TRBJ1-2; cdr3_length: 16; d_call: NA; v_call: TRBV7-2; clone_size: NA; cdr3_aa: CASSLDFGQGRNGYTF; cdr3_nt: TGTGCCAGCAGCTTAGATTTTGGGCAGGGGAGAAATGGCTACACCTTC
j_call: TRBJ2-7; cdr3_length: 12; d_call: NA; v_call: TRBV11-3; clone_size: NA; cdr3_aa: CASSFFSYEQYF; cdr3_nt: TGTGCCAGCAGCTTCTTCTCCTACGAGCAGTACTTC
j_call: TRBJ1-1; cdr3_length: 15; d_call: TRBD1; v_call: TRBV19; clone_size: NA; cdr3_aa: CASRSRDRGPLFAFF; cdr3_nt: TGTGCCAGTAGGTCCCGGGACAGGGGACCATTGTTTGCTTTCTTT
j_call: TRBJ2-5; cdr3_length: 15; d_call: TRBD2; v_call: TRBV5-1; clone_size: NA; cdr3_aa: CASRSPAGVSETQYF; cdr3_nt: TGCGCCAGCAGATCGCCAGCGGGAGTTTCAGAGACCCAGTACTTC
j_call: TRBJ2-7; cdr3_length: 11; d_call: NA; v_call: TRBV20-1; clone_size: NA; cdr3_aa: CSARDLLAVKF; cdr3_nt: TGCAGTGCTAGAGATCTGTTAGCAGTTAAGTTC
j_call: TRBJ2-2; cdr3_length: 18; d_call: TRBD1; v_call: TRBV4-3; clone_size: NA; cdr3_aa: CASSQDTWGQGIFGELFF; cdr3_nt: TGCGCCAGCAGCCAAGATACTTGGGGACAGGGAATATTCGGGGAGCTGTTTTTT
j_call: TRBJ1-1; cdr3_length: 14; d_call: NA; v_call: TRBV6-4; clone_size: NA; cdr3_aa: CASSPEGQNTEAFF; cdr3_nt: TGTGCCAGCAGCCCCGAAGGACAGAACACTGAAGCTTTCTTT
j_call: TRBJ1-1; cdr3_length: 16; d_call: NA; v_call: TRBV7-3; clone_size: NA; cdr3_aa: CASSPPKGEMNTEAFF; cdr3_nt: TGTGCCAGCAGTCCACCAAAGGGGGAAATGAACACTGAAGCTTTCTTT
j_call: TRBJ2-2; cdr3_length: 15; d_call: TRBD2; v_call: TRBV9; clone_size: NA; cdr3_aa: CASSVPAGGTGELFF; cdr3_nt: TGTGCCAGCAGCGTACCCGCGGGAGGCACCGGGGAGCTGTTTTTT
j_call: TRBJ2-7; cdr3_length: 14; d_call: TRBD1; v_call: TRBV6-5; clone_size: once; cdr3_aa: CASSYLGQSYEQYF; cdr3_nt: TGTGCCAGCAGTTACTTGGGACAGTCCTACGAGCAGTACTTC
j_call: TRBJ2-3; cdr3_length: 15; d_call: NA; v_call: TRBV6-1; clone_size: NA; cdr3_aa: CASSDYRAVTDTQYF; cdr3_nt: TGTGCCAGCAGCGACTACAGGGCCGTAACAGATACGCAGTATTTT
j_call: TRBJ2-7; cdr3_length: 15; d_call: TRBD2; v_call: TRBV9; clone_size: NA; cdr3_aa: CASSPYSSGPYEQYF; cdr3_nt: TGTGCCAGCAGCCCCTACTCTAGCGGCCCCTACGAGCAGTACTTC
j_call: TRBJ1-2; cdr3_length: 12; d_call: NA; v_call: TRBV28; clone_size: NA; cdr3_aa: CASSLQGYGYTF; cdr3_nt: TGTGCCAGCAGTTTACAGGGCTATGGCTACACCTTC
j_call: TRBJ2-1; cdr3_length: 14; d_call: NA; v_call: TRBV5-1; clone_size: NA; cdr3_aa: CASSLEAVNNEQFF; cdr3_nt: TGCGCCAGCAGCTTGGAAGCGGTGAACAATGAGCAGTTCTTC
j_call: TRBJ1-6; cdr3_length: 18; d_call: TRBD1; v_call: TRBV7-6; clone_size: NA; cdr3_aa: CASSLRPTPRGQNSPLHF; cdr3_nt: TGTGCCAGCAGCTTAAGGCCGACACCGAGGGGGCAGAATTCACCCCTCCACTTT
j_call: TRBJ2-1; cdr3_length: 15; d_call: TRBD1; v_call: TRBV19; clone_size: NA; cdr3_aa: CASSTTGGGYNEQFF; cdr3_nt: TGTGCCAGTAGTACAACAGGGGGCGGGTACAATGAGCAGTTCTTC
j_call: TRBJ2-1; cdr3_length: 15; d_call: NA; v_call: TRBV5-1; clone_size: NA; cdr3_aa: CASSLMGGRNNEQFF; cdr3_nt: TGCGCCAGCAGCCTGATGGGGGGGCGAAACAATGAGCAGTTCTTC
j_call: TRBJ2-5; cdr3_length: 13; d_call: NA; v_call: TRBV18; clone_size: NA; cdr3_aa: CASSSGYQETQYF; cdr3_nt: TGTGCCAGCTCAAGCGGGTACCAAGAGACCCAGTACTTC
j_call: TRBJ1-2; cdr3_length: 14; d_call: NA; v_call: TRBV5-4; clone_size: NA; cdr3_aa: CASSLDSGYNGYTF; cdr3_nt: TGTGCCAGCAGCTTGGATTCAGGGTATAATGGCTACACCTTC
j_call: TRBJ2-1; cdr3_length: 16; d_call: TRBD2; v_call: TRBV4-3; clone_size: NA; cdr3_aa: CASSLLLAGGGYEQFF; cdr3_nt: TGCGCCAGCAGCCTCCTCCTAGCGGGAGGCGGGTATGAGCAGTTCTTC
j_call: TRBJ2-1; cdr3_length: 15; d_call: TRBD1; v_call: TRBV7-2; clone_size: NA; cdr3_aa: CASSWTGGLYNEQFF; cdr3_nt: TGTGCCAGCAGCTGGACAGGGGGCCTATACAATGAGCAGTTCTTC
j_call: TRBJ1-5; cdr3_length: 15; d_call: NA; v_call: TRBV7-2; clone_size: few; cdr3_aa: CASSSGRGGNQPQHF; cdr3_nt: TGTGCCAGCAGCTCCGGCCGGGGAGGCAATCAGCCCCAGCATTTT
j_call: TRBJ1-2; cdr3_length: 13; d_call: NA; v_call: TRBV5-4; clone_size: NA; cdr3_aa: CASSIDRNYGYTF; cdr3_nt: TGTGCCAGCAGCATCGACAGGAACTATGGCTACACCTTC
j_call: TRBJ2-3; cdr3_length: 15; d_call: TRBD2; v_call: TRBV11-2; clone_size: NA; cdr3_aa: CASSLSGGGADTQYF; cdr3_nt: TGTGCCAGCAGCTTATCCGGCGGGGGAGCAGATACGCAGTATTTT
j_call: TRBJ2-2; cdr3_length: 14; d_call: TRBD2; v_call: TRBV25-1; clone_size: once; cdr3_aa: CASIDGGAAGELFF; cdr3_nt: TGTGCCAGCATAGACGGGGGGGCGGCCGGGGAGCTGTTTTTT
j_call: TRBJ2-7; cdr3_length: 15; d_call: NA; v_call: TRBV5-6; clone_size: NA; cdr3_aa: CASSPLGRGIDEQYF; cdr3_nt: TGTGCCAGCAGCCCGCTGGGCAGGGGAATTGACGAGCAGTACTTC
j_call: TRBJ2-2; cdr3_length: 14; d_call: TRBD2; v_call: TRBV10-3; clone_size: NA; cdr3_aa: CAIRSGSQTGELFF; cdr3_nt: TGTGCCATCCGTAGCGGGAGTCAGACCGGGGAGCTGTTTTTT
j_call: TRBJ2-7; cdr3_length: 15; d_call: TRBD1; v_call: TRBV7-9; clone_size: once; cdr3_aa: CSSSPRDRGPYEQYF; cdr3_nt: TGTTCCAGCTCGCCTCGGGACAGGGGGCCCTACGAGCAGTACTTC
j_call: TRBJ1-5; cdr3_length: 14; d_call: NA; v_call: TRBV6-1; clone_size: once; cdr3_aa: CASSDWGLGQPQHF; cdr3_nt: TGTGCCAGCAGTGATTGGGGGCTGGGTCAGCCCCAGCATTTT
j_call: TRBJ2-1; cdr3_length: 15; d_call: NA; v_call: TRBV7-8; clone_size: NA; cdr3_aa: CASSQGRVSYNEQFF; cdr3_nt: TGTGCCAGCAGCCAGGGAAGGGTCTCCTACAATGAGCAGTTCTTC
j_call: TRBJ2-7; cdr3_length: 14; d_call: TRBD2; v_call: TRBV2; clone_size: NA; cdr3_aa: CASSGLAGVNEQYF; cdr3_nt: TGTGCCAGCAGTGGACTAGCGGGAGTAAACGAGCAGTACTTC
j_call: TRBJ2-7; cdr3_length: 14; d_call: NA; v_call: TRBV5-7; clone_size: once; cdr3_aa: CASSLGQFSYEQYF; cdr3_nt: TGTGCCAGCAGCTTGGGGCAGTTTTCCTACGAGCAGTACTTC
j_call: TRBJ1-1; cdr3_length: 14; d_call: NA; v_call: TRBV10-3; clone_size: few; cdr3_aa: CAISEPGINTEAFF; cdr3_nt: TGTGCCATCAGTGAGCCGGGAATTAACACTGAAGCTTTCTTT
j_call: TRBJ1-5; cdr3_length: 18; d_call: TRBD1; v_call: TRBV2; clone_size: NA; cdr3_aa: CASSTVGQEEYRNQPQHF; cdr3_nt: TGTGCCAGCAGTACTGTCGGACAGGAGGAGTATCGCAATCAGCCCCAGCATTTT
j_call: TRBJ2-1; cdr3_length: 17; d_call: TRBD2; v_call: TRBV28; clone_size: once; cdr3_aa: CASSFSGRERSYNEQFF; cdr3_nt: TGTGCCAGCAGTTTTTCGGGGCGGGAGAGGTCCTACAATGAGCAGTTCTTC
j_call: TRBJ1-1; cdr3_length: 15; d_call: TRBD1; v_call: TRBV7-9; clone_size: NA; cdr3_aa: CSSSTSDREVTEAFF; cdr3_nt: TGTTCCAGCAGCACATCCGACAGGGAGGTCACTGAAGCTTTCTTT
j_call: TRBJ2-1; cdr3_length: 17; d_call: TRBD2; v_call: TRBV4-1; clone_size: NA; cdr3_aa: CASSQDLGTIADNEQFF; cdr3_nt: TGCGCCAGCAGCCAAGATCTGGGGACTATCGCCGACAATGAGCAGTTCTTC